What follows are 18 T cell receptor beta chains derived from one specimen sequenced in a study of regulatory T cells in long-lasting Graves disease. Time point reported: newly diagnosed GD, antithyroid drugs for less than 3 months. The TCR library used RNA extracted from PBMCs. Arm-PCR of CDR3 regions and iRepertoire HTBI primers were the basis on which TCR beta libraries were built. Each CDR3 protein gets one entry after TCRdb re-called the multiplex PCR reads with MiXCR. In the table there are some 410,000 distinct CDR3 sequences, roughly 17% of which are singletons. Separately, the same data were catalogued under a study of T cells in Graves' hyperthyroidism and ophthalmopathy.

Sequences were derived from peripheral blood mononuclear cells (PBMCs), sampled at new diagnosis, from a patient treated with antithyroid drugs. These receptors were taken from a woman aged 25 to 39 with Graves disease.

This clonotype showed up many times. The J gene is TRBJ2-6, the V gene TRBV28; D assignment may be TRBD1 or TRBD2 (6 bases each). V was pared by 6 bases and J by 0 bases, with 18 bases between. Germline loops: CDR1 MDHEN, CDR2 SYDVKM. This CDR3 region has 18 residues. For the CDR3, the DNA is TGTGCCAGCAGCTCTCCTGTCGGAGGGGGCTCTGGGGCCAACGTCCTGACTTTC. It yields the protein CASSSPVGGGSGANVLTF. Based on the CDR3 plus reference TRBV28 and TRBJ2-6, the full variable domain is DVKVTQSSRYLVKRTGEKVFLECVQDMDHENMFWYRQDPGLGLRLIYFSYDVKMKEKGDIPEGYSVSREKKERFSLILESASTNQTSMYLCASSSPVGGGSGANVLTFGAGSRLTVL.

This chain uses TRBV20-1 with TRBJ1-6; D uncertain. Germline V gene sequence: CDR1 DFQATT, CDR2 SNEGSKA (reference sequence). V was pared by 6 bases and J by 5 bases, with 14 bases between. The CDR3 has 14 amino acids. CDR3 loop: CSAPHRANNSPLHF. Here the CDR3 DNA reads TGCAGTGCACCTCACCGGGCAAATAATTCACCCCTCCACTTT.

This clonotype was observed at least ten times. The chain recombines TRBV6-1 with TRBJ2-3; TRBD1 matches at 9 bases. The J segment lost 5 bases and the V segment lost 1 base, leaving 4 bases of the junction unmatched. The CDR3 is made up of 15 amino acids. CDR1 and CDR2 (germline): MNHNS, SASEGT. The CDR3 DNA reads as TGTGCCAGCAGTGAAGTGGGGACAGGGTTAGATACGCAGTATTTT. Encoded protein: CASSEVGTGLDTQYF.

This clonotype was seen a handful of times. A far larger clone is just one base off, so this is likely a read error. The V and J genes are TRBV11-2 and TRBJ2-7; TRBD2 matches at 10 bases. V gave up 0 bases and J gave up 7 bases; unmatched junction bases: 9. Germline V lookup: CDR1 SGHAT, CDR2 FQNNGV. This CDR3 contains 16 residues. In DNA, the CDR3 is TGTGCCAGCAGCTTAGAAGTTAGCGGGAGGTACAATGAGCAGTACTTC. Protein product: CASSLEVSGRYNEQYF. Full variable domain (missing parts from reference TRBV11-2 and TRBJ2-7): EAGVAQSPRYKIIEKRQSVAFWCNPISGHATLYWYQQILGQGPKLLIQFQNNGVVDDSQLPKDRFSAERLKGVDSTLKIQPAKLEDSAVYLCASSLEVSGRYNEQYFGPGTRLTVT.

This clonotype was observed at least ten times. The V and J genes are TRBV10-3 and TRBJ2-2; tentatively, D is TRBD2 (6 bases). The CDR3 consists of 16 residues. Germline V gene lookup returns CDR1 ENHRY and CDR2 SYGVKD. V was shortened by 1 base and J by 3 bases, with 12 bases between the two germline ends. The CDR3 protein is CAISELEGPDTGELFF. The DNA of the CDR3 is TGTGCCATCAGTGAGTTGGAGGGGCCAGACACCGGGGAGCTGTTTTTT.

The genes are TRBV30 and TRBJ2-1; a possible D gene is TRBD2 (6 bases). CDR1 and CDR2 (germline): GTSNPN, SVGIG (reference sequence). This CDR3 comprises 14 residues. The V end lost 4 bases, the J end lost 0 bases, and 10 bases lay between the germline ends. CDR3 protein: CAWNLAISYNEQFF. In DNA form, the CDR3 reads TGTGCCTGGAATCTAGCGATCTCCTACAATGAGCAGTTCTTC.

This sequence joins TRBV20-1 and TRBJ2-7; 14 bases align to TRBD2. In germline, CDR1 is DFQATT, CDR2 SNEGSKA (reference sequence). J was trimmed by 0 bases and V by 6 bases; bases with no gene match: 7. This CDR3 region has 16 residues. CDR3 nucleotide sequence: TGCAGTGCCCCCCGGGGGACTAGCGGGAGCTCCTACGAGCAGTACTTC. The encoded protein is CSAPRGTSGSSYEQYF.

In this sample, this clonotype turned up many times. The chain has TRBV28 and TRBJ1-1; D is perhaps TRBD1 (5 bases). The CDR3 loop spans 15 amino acids. The germline V gene has CDR1 MDHEN and CDR2 SYDVKM. The V gene lost 7 bases and the J gene lost 5 bases, with 20 bases spanning the gap. CDR3 sequence: CASIAPGQGGTEAFF. CDR3 sequence (DNA): TGTGCCAGCATCGCCCCGGGCCAGGGTGGGACTGAAGCTTTCTTT.

V is TRBV4-2 and J is TRBJ2-5; 8 nucleotides line up with TRBD2. The CDR3 covers 16 residues. Germline CDR1 LGHNA, CDR2 YNFKEQ. Trimming cost V 0 bases and J 4 bases; bases outside gene matches: 7. Here the CDR3 DNA reads TGTGCCAGCAGCCAAGATCACGGGAGGGCCCGAGAGACCCAGTACTTC. Its protein product is CASSQDHGRARETQYF.

The genes are TRBV10-3 and TRBJ2-3; 14 nucleotides align to TRBD2. Germline V gene sequence: CDR1 ENHRY, CDR2 SYGVKD. J lost 4 bases, V lost 10 bases, and 1 base had no gene match. The CDR3 runs 13 residues. The CDR3 DNA reads TGTGCCACGACTAGCGGGGGGGCAGATACGCAGTATTTT. Translation: CATTSGGADTQYF.

This clonotype was recorded at least ten times. This rearrangement joins TRBV20-1 to TRBJ1-1, with 11 bases lining up with TRBD1. The CDR3 loop spans 15 amino acids. Germline trimming cut 0 bases from V and 5 bases from J; bases unmatched to any gene: 5. The germline CDR1 and CDR2 sequences are DFQATT and SNEGSKA (reference sequence). The CDR3 here is CSARDRGQGETEAFF. Here the CDR3 DNA reads TGCAGTGCTAGAGATCGGGGACAGGGGGAAACTGAAGCTTTCTTT.

This clonotype was picked up many times. The V gene is TRBV11-2, the J gene TRBJ2-5; D gene uncertain. CDR1 is SGHAT and CDR2 is FQNNGV in the germline V gene. V gave up 2 bases and J gave up 4 bases, with 17 bases separating them. The CDR3 runs 16 residues. The CDR3 nucleotides read TGTGCCAGCAGCTTAAGGTGGGCTGAGGTTCCAGAGACCCAGTACTTC. It encodes CASSLRWAEVPETQYF.

The sample holds many counts of this clonotype. The rearrangement uses TRBV18 and TRBJ1-1; D is ambiguous. Per germline, CDR1 KGHSH and CDR2 LQKENI. The CDR3 has 13 residues. V was trimmed by 2 bases and J by 1 base, leaving 5 bases between them. CDR3 amino acids: CASSPGSNTEAFF. The CDR3 nucleotides are TGTGCCAGCTCACCAGGGTCGAACACTGAAGCTTTCTTT.

This clonotype was seen many times. The rearrangement links TRBV2 to TRBJ1-2; no clear D gene. V shed 1 base and J shed 1 base, with 4 bases lying between them. Germline CDR1 SNHLY, CDR2 FYNNEI. This CDR3 comprises 13 residues. This CDR3 is CASSEGFNYGYTF. CDR3 in DNA: TGTGCCAGCAGTGAAGGTTTTAACTATGGCTACACCTTC.

This clonotype was counted at least ten times. This rearrangement joins TRBV19 to TRBJ2-7; 11 positions match TRBD2. This CDR3 is built from 15 residues. Germline-derived CDR1 and CDR2 are LNHDA and SQIVND (reference sequence). Trimming took 3 bases from V and 7 from J; bases not matched to a gene: 8. Here the CDR3 reads CASSMTLAGVGEQYF. The DNA for the CDR3 is TGTGCCAGTAGTATGACACTAGCGGGAGTCGGTGAGCAGTACTTC.

This clonotype was observed a few times. The genes are TRBV11-2 and TRBJ2-2; D may match TRBD1 or TRBD2 (5 bases each). Germline V lookup: CDR1 SGHAT, CDR2 FQNNGV. CDR3 size: 15 residues. V was shortened by 5 bases and J by 7 bases, with 17 bases between the two germline ends. CDR3 in amino acids: CASSQVEGNVGELFF. The CDR3 nucleotides read TGTGCCAGCAGCCAAGTCGAGGGGAACGTCGGGGAGCTGTTTTTT.

This clonotype was observed many times. The chain has TRBV18 and TRBJ2-7; D is possibly TRBD1 (5 bases). The germline V gene has CDR1 KGHSH and CDR2 LQKENI. This CDR3 region has 14 residues. V lost 0 bases and J 2 bases, leaving 8 bases between the germline ends. CDR3 DNA: TGTGCCAGCTCACCACCGGTGGACACCTACGAGCAGTACTTC. Amino acid sequence: CASSPPVDTYEQYF.

This clonotype has at least ten counts. The rearrangement uses TRBV4-1 and TRBJ1-1, with unresolved D. The CDR3 covers 15 residues. Germline V gene data show CDR1 as MGHRA and CDR2 as YSYEKL. The V end was cut by 0 bases, the J end by 2 bases, with 10 bases between. The CDR3 nucleotides read TGCGCCAGCAGCCAAGATTGGCTAACCAACACTGAAGCTTTCTTT. Its translation is CASSQDWLTNTEAFF.